Listed here are 9 T cell receptor beta chains from one sample, sequenced in a study of regulatory and conventional T cells in RAG deficiency. The repertoire was sequenced with immunoSEQ multiplex PCR; TCRdb's copy has only in-frame clones and lacks some. Here the sample spans tens of thousands of clones, around nine tenths being singletons. The sorted regulatory T cells were CD4+, CD25-high and CD127-low, with genomic DNA sequenced. These data were also filed under a second study, of regulatory T cells. As reported in that work: Primers: 52 TRBV forward and 13 TRBJ reverse.

Sequencing was carried out using Tregs sorted from blood. These receptors all stem from a human donor in good health.

V gene TRBV30 combines with J gene TRBJ2-1, with D possibly called TRBD1 or TRBD2 (5 bases each). Germline-derived CDR1 and CDR2 are GTSNPN and SVGIG (reference sequence). This CDR3 contains 13 residues. V was cut by 2 bases and J by 4 bases, with 9 bases left in between. CDR3 DNA sequence: TGTGCCTGGAGTAGAGGGGTTTACAATGAGCAGTTCTTC. Amino acids: CAWSRGVYNEQFF.

This chain links TRBV10-3 with TRBJ2-1; no definite D call. From germline, CDR1 is ENHRY and CDR2 SYGVKD. The CDR3 runs to 16 residues. V was trimmed by 0 bases and J by 0 bases, leaving 9 bases between them. This chain's CDR3 is CAISESWLDSYNEQFF. The CDR3 coding sequence is TGTGCCATCAGTGAGTCGTGGCTAGACTCCTACAATGAGCAGTTCTTC.

This sequence joins TRBV4-1 and TRBJ1-2; TRBD1 matches at 9 bases. The ends lost 5 bases at V and 2 bases at J; junction bases unmatched: 9. CDR3 length: 16 amino acids. CDR1 MGHRA and CDR2 YSYEKL come from the germline V gene. CDR3 bases: TGCGCCAGCAGCACCCGGGACAGGGTAATCAACTATGGCTACACCTTC. Protein: CASSTRDRVINYGYTF.

V usage is TRBV19 and J usage is TRBJ2-2; a weak D match, TRBD2 (5 bases). Germline V gene data show CDR1 as LNHDA and CDR2 as SQIVND (reference sequence). V was pared by 10 bases and J by 5 bases, with 17 bases between. CDR3 length: 14 amino acids. The CDR3 here is CATQGLWRTGELFF. The CDR3 bases are TGTGCCACCCAAGGGCTCTGGAGGACCGGGGAGCTGTTTTTT.

The chain carries TRBV9 and TRBJ2-6; no firm D call. The V gene's germline CDR1 is SGDLS and CDR2 YYNGEE. The CDR3 consists of 17 residues. V dropped 3 bases and J dropped 1 base, with 14 bases sitting between them. CDR3 loop: CASSAPGLRSGANVLTF. The CDR3 DNA reads TGTGCCAGCAGCGCGCCCGGGCTACGATCTGGGGCCAACGTCCTGACTTTC.

V is TRBV10-3 and J is TRBJ1-5, with TRBD1 identical over 11 bases. Losses at the gene ends were 3 bases for V and 5 bases for J; bases not matched to a gene: 3. The CDR3 is 15 residues long. The germline V gene has CDR1 ENHRY and CDR2 SYGVKD. CDR3 nucleotides: TGTGCCATCAGTGACCTGGGACAGGGGGATCAGCCCCAGCATTTT. As protein: CAISDLGQGDQPQHF.

This clone was seen a handful of times. The genes are TRBV6-1 and TRBJ1-5; weak D call: TRBD1 (5 bases). V lost 6 bases to trimming and J lost 5 bases, with 17 bases between them. The CDR3 runs to 15 residues. Per the germline V gene, CDR1 is MNHNS and CDR2 is SASEGT. In DNA form, the CDR3 reads TGTGCCAGCAGGTCCGAGGGACGAAGTCATCAGCCCCAGCATTTT. It encodes CASRSEGRSHQPQHF.

The rearrangement links TRBV18 to TRBJ2-2, with 8 bases lining up with TRBD1. The V gene's germline CDR1 is KGHSH and CDR2 LQKENI. The CDR3 runs 16 residues. After removal of 2 bases from V and 3 bases from J, the junction contained 5 bases not matched to a gene. The CDR3: CASSPFRTGYTGELFF. The CDR3 bases are TGTGCCAGCTCACCATTCCGGACAGGGTACACCGGGGAGCTGTTTTTT.

V is TRBV7-3 and J is TRBJ1-1; 7 bases align to TRBD1. The CDR3 runs to 13 residues. Germline V CDR1 and CDR2: SGHTA, FQGTGA. The J segment lost 9 bases and the V segment lost 0 bases, leaving 4 bases of the junction unmatched. In DNA, the CDR3 is TGTGCCAGCAGCTTAACGGGGACAGCTAAAGCTTTCTTT. Its translation: CASSLTGTAKAFF.